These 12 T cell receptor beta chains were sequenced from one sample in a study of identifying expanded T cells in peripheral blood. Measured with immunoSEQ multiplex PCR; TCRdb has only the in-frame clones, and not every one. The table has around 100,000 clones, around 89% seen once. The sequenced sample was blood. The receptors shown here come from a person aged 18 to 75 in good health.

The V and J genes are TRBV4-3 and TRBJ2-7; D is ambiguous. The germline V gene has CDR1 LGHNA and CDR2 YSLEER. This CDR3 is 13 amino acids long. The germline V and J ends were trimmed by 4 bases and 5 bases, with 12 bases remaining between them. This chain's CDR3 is CASSPPGCHEQYF. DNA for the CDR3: TGCGCCAGCAGCCCCCCCGGGTGCCACGAGCAGTACTTC.

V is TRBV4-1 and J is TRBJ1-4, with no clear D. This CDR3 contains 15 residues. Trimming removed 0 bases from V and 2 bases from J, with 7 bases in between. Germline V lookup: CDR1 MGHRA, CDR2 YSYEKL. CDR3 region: CASSQEDRTNEKLFF. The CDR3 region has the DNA TGCGCCAGCAGCCAAGAGGATAGGACTAATGAAAAACTGTTTTTT.

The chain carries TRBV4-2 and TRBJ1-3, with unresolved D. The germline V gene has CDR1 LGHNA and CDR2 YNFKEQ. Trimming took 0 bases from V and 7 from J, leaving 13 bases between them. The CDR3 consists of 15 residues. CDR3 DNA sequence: TGTGCCAGCAGCCAAGATGCACGTCCGGAGAACACCATATATTTT. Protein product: CASSQDARPENTIYF.

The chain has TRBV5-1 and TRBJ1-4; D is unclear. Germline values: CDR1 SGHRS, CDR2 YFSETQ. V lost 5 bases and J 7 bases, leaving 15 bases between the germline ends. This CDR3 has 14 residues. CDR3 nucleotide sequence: TGCGCCAGCAGACCCCGCCCGCAGGTTGAAAAACTGTTTTTT. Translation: CASRPRPQVEKLFF.

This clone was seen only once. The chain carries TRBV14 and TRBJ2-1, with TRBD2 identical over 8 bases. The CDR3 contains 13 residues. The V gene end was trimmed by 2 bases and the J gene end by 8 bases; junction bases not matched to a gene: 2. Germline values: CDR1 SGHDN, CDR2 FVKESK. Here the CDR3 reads CASSQPGGYEQFF. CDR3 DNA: TGTGCCAGCAGCCAACCGGGGGGGTATGAGCAGTTCTTC. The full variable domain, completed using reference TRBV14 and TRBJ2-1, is EAGVTQFPSHSVIEKGQTVTLRCDPISGHDNLYWYRRVMGKEIKFLLHFVKESKQDESGMPNNRFLAERTGGTYSTLKVQPAELEDSGVYFCASSQPGGYEQFFGPGTRLTVL.

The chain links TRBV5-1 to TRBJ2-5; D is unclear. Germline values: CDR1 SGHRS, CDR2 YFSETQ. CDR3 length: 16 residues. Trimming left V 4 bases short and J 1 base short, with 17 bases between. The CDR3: CASSPERLASQETQYF. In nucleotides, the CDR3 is TGCGCCAGCAGCCCGGAGCGACTTGCCTCCCAAGAGACCCAGTACTTC. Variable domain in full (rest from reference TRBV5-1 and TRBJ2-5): KAGVTQTPRYLIKTRGQQVTLSCSPISGHRSVSWYQQTPGQGLQFLFEYFSETQRNKGNFPGRFSGRQFSNSRSEMNVSTLELGDSALYLCASSPERLASQETQYFGPGTRLLVL.

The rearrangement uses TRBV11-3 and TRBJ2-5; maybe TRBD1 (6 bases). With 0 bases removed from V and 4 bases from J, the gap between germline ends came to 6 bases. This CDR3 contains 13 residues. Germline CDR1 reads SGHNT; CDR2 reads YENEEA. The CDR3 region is CASSLEQGETQYF. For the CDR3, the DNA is TGTGCCAGCAGCTTAGAACAGGGAGAGACCCAGTACTTC.

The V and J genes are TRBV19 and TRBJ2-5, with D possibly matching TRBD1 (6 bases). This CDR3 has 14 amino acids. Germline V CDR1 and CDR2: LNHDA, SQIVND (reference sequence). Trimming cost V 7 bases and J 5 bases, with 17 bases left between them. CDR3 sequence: CASKGDIQRETQYF. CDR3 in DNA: TGTGCCAGTAAAGGGGACATACAGAGGGAGACCCAGTACTTC.

The CDR3 region is CASSAGQNTEAFF. As DNA, the CDR3 is TGTGCCAGCTCTGCGGGACAGAACACTGAAGCTTTCTTT. This chain joins TRBV18 and TRBJ1-1; weak D call: TRBD1 (6 bases). Germline assignment: CDR1 KGHSH and CDR2 LQKENI. The CDR3 covers 13 residues. V was clipped by 6 bases and J by 1 base, with 9 bases between them. The variable domain in full, with the rest retrieved from reference TRBV18 and TRBJ1-1, is NAGVMQNPRHLVRRRGQEARLRCSPMKGHSHVYWYRQLPEEGLKFMVYLQKENIIDESGMPKERFSAEFPKEGPSILRIQQVVRGDSAAYFCASSAGQNTEAFFGQGTRLTVV.

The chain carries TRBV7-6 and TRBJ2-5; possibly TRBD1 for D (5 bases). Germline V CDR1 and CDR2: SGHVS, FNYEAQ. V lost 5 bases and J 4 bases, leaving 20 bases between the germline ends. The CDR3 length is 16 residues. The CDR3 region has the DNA TGTGCCAGCAGCCTTAAGCATCCACAGGTATCAGAGACCCAGTACTTC. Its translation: CASSLKHPQVSETQYF.

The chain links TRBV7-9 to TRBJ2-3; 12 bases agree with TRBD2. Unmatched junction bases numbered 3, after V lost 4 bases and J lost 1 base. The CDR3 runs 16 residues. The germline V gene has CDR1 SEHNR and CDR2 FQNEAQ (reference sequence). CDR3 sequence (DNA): TGTGCCAGCAGCTCCAGACTAGCGGGGGGCACAGATACGCAGTATTTT. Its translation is CASSSRLAGGTDTQYF.

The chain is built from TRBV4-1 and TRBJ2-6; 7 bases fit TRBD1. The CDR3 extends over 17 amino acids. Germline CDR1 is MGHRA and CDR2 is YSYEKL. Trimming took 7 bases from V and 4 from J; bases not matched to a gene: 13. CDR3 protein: CASTRTATGIGANVLTF. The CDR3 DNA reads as TGCGCCAGCACACGAACGGCGACAGGGATCGGGGCCAACGTCCTGACTTTC.